This entry lists 4 T cell receptor beta chains sequenced from one sample in a study of identical twins. MiXCR, applied by TCRdb to the 5' RACE reads, yields one record per CDR3 protein. The sample has some 900,000 distinct CDR3 sequences; approximately 13% are singletons. This same sample was also taken into another study, of yellow fever vaccine responses in identical twins.

Sequencing was performed on PBMCs. The receptors derive from a woman aged 18-35 years in good health.

This clonotype was counted between two and nine times. The chain combines TRBV2 with TRBJ2-7; 8 positions match TRBD1. The CDR3 has 14 residues. Germline V lookup: CDR1 SNHLY, CDR2 FYNNEI. With V trimmed by 2 bases and J by 5 bases, 5 bases remained unmatched. DNA for the CDR3: TGTGCCAGCAGTGAAAGGGCAGGGGGCGACGAGCAGTACTTC. Protein product: CASSERAGGDEQYF. Drawing the rest from reference TRBV2 and TRBJ2-7, the complete variable domain is EPEVTQTPSHQVTQMGQEVILRCVPISNHLYFYWYRQILGQKVEFLVSFYNNEISEKSEIFDDQFSVERPDGSNFTLKIRSTKLEDSAMYFCASSERAGGDEQYFGPGTRLTVT.

This clonotype showed up just a few times. This chain's CDR3 is CASSPQGSLNTGELFF. The CDR3 DNA sequence: TGTGCCAGCAGCCCCCAGGGCTCGCTGAACACCGGGGAGCTGTTTTTT. The chain is built from TRBV12-3 or TRBV12-4 and TRBJ2-2; tentatively, D is TRBD1 (5 bases). The CDR3 consists of 16 residues. V was shortened by 6 bases and J by 1 base, with 15 bases between the two germline ends.

V is TRBV20-1 and J is TRBJ2-1; 9 bases align to TRBD2. V trimming: 0 bases; J trimming: 3 bases; junction bases outside the gene matches: 3. Germline V gene lookup returns CDR1 DFQATT and CDR2 SNEGSKA (reference sequence). The CDR3 is made up of 15 amino acids. CDR3 residues: CSARDTRGGYNEQFF. CDR3 sequence (DNA): TGCAGTGCTAGAGATACGCGGGGGGGCTACAATGAGCAGTTCTTC.

This sequence joins TRBV29-1 and TRBJ2-1; D tentatively fits TRBD1 or TRBD2 (5 bases each). The V end was cut by 1 base, the J end by 4 bases, with 17 bases between. The CDR3 spans 16 residues. Germline V gives CDR1 SQVTM, CDR2 ANQGSEA. The DNA of the CDR3 is TGCAGCGTTGAAGGTCACTCCGGGACGGGATACAATGAGCAGTTCTTC. Amino acids: CSVEGHSGTGYNEQFF.